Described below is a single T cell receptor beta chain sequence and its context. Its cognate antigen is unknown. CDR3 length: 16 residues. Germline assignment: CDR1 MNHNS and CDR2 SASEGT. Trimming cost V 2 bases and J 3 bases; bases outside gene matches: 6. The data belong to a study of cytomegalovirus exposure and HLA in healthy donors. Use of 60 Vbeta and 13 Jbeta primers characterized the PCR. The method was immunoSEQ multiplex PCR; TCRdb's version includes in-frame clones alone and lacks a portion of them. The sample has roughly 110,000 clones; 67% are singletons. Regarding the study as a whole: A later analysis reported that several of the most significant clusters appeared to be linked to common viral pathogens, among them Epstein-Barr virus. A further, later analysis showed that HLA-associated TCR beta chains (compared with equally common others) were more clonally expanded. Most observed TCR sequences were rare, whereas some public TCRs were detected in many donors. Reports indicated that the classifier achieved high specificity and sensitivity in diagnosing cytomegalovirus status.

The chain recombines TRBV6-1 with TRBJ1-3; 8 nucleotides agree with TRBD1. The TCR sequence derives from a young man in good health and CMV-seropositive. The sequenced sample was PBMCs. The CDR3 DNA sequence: TGTGCCAGCAGTGAAAGCGCCGGACAGGGTGGAAACACCATATATTTT. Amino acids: CASSESAGQGGNTIYF.